Listed below are T cell receptor beta chains from one sample, sequenced in a study of CD8 T cells in Susac syndrome. In TCRdb, the immunoSEQ multiplex PCR reads were re-called with MiXCR into one record per CDR3 protein. The table shows more than 200,000 distinct CDR3 sequences, with 93% occurring only once. Material: CD4+ T cells from PBMCs. The receptors originated from a human donor with multiple sclerosis. The CDR3 runs from the conserved cysteine through the conserved F or W. Each record gives: clone size, J gene, D gene, V gene, CDR3 protein, CDR3 DNA. D genes are given only for firm matches. Expanded clones are given a class, and other clones once, few, many or no size at all.

clone_size: -; j_call: TRBJ1-6; d_call: -; v_call: TRBV9; cdr3_aa: CASSRRGIGSYNSPLHF; cdr3_nt: TGTGCCAGCAGCCGCAGGGGAATAGGGTCCTATAATTCACCCCTCCACTTT
clone_size: -; j_call: TRBJ1-2; d_call: -; v_call: TRBV28; cdr3_aa: CASSRNRDGGNGYTF; cdr3_nt: TGTGCCAGCAGCCGTAACAGGGATGGGGGAAATGGCTACACCTTC
clone_size: -; j_call: TRBJ1-1; d_call: -; v_call: TRBV18; cdr3_aa: CASSPSGITEAFF; cdr3_nt: TGTGCCAGCTCACCATCAGGGATCACTGAAGCTTTCTTT
clone_size: -; j_call: TRBJ1-1; d_call: -; v_call: TRBV29-1; cdr3_aa: CSVGTFVTEAFF; cdr3_nt: TGCAGCGTTGGGACATTCGTTACTGAAGCTTTCTTT
clone_size: -; j_call: TRBJ2-1; d_call: -; v_call: TRBV12-3/TRBV12-4; cdr3_aa: CASSLAADNEQFF; cdr3_nt: TGTGCCAGCAGTTTAGCTGCAGACAATGAGCAGTTCTTC
clone_size: -; j_call: TRBJ2-3; d_call: -; v_call: TRBV11-3; cdr3_aa: CASSPTLSGSSTDTQYF; cdr3_nt: TGTGCCAGCAGCCCAACCTTATCGGGATCTAGCACAGATACGCAGTATTTT
clone_size: -; j_call: TRBJ2-6; d_call: -; v_call: TRBV6-2/TRBV6-3; cdr3_aa: CASSYNSGANVLTF; cdr3_nt: TGTGCCAGCAGTTACAACTCTGGGGCCAACGTCCTGACTTTC
clone_size: -; j_call: TRBJ2-3; d_call: -; v_call: TRBV30; cdr3_aa: CAWTTGFSQYF; cdr3_nt: TGTGCCTGGACTACTGGCTTTTCGCAGTATTTT
clone_size: -; j_call: TRBJ2-7; d_call: TRBD2; v_call: TRBV10-3; cdr3_aa: CATREGVASYEQYF; cdr3_nt: TGTGCCACTAGGGAGGGCGTAGCCTCCTACGAGCAGTACTTC
clone_size: once; j_call: TRBJ2-3; d_call: TRBD1; v_call: TRBV5-1; cdr3_aa: CASSPTPGQGRTDTQYF; cdr3_nt: TGCGCCAGCAGCCCTACCCCGGGACAGGGGAGGACAGATACGCAGTATTTT
clone_size: -; j_call: TRBJ1-1; d_call: -; v_call: TRBV7-9; cdr3_aa: CASSLVQGMNTEAFF; cdr3_nt: TGTGCCAGCAGCTTAGTACAAGGCATGAACACTGAAGCTTTCTTT
clone_size: -; j_call: TRBJ1-2; d_call: -; v_call: TRBV7-2; cdr3_aa: CASRKSEYGYTF; cdr3_nt: TGTGCCAGCAGGAAATCGGAGTACGGCTACACCTTC
clone_size: -; j_call: TRBJ2-4; d_call: -; v_call: TRBV12-3/TRBV12-4; cdr3_aa: CASSVAGANIQYF; cdr3_nt: TGTGCCAGCAGCGTCGCAGGGGCGAACATTCAGTACTTC
clone_size: -; j_call: TRBJ2-3; d_call: TRBD2; v_call: TRBV20-1; cdr3_aa: CSARASGFTDTQYF; cdr3_nt: TGCAGTGCTAGGGCTAGCGGATTCACAGATACGCAGTATTTT
clone_size: few; j_call: TRBJ1-1; d_call: -; v_call: TRBV6-6; cdr3_aa: CASSSTPSATTEAFF; cdr3_nt: TGTGCCAGCAGTTCCACACCGTCGGCCACGACTGAAGCTTTCTTT
clone_size: -; j_call: TRBJ1-4; d_call: -; v_call: TRBV30; cdr3_aa: CAWSVEWGNEKLFF; cdr3_nt: TGTGCCTGGAGTGTAGAGTGGGGGAATGAAAAACTGTTTTTT
clone_size: -; j_call: TRBJ2-2; d_call: -; v_call: TRBV15; cdr3_aa: CATSIRAANTGELFF; cdr3_nt: TGTGCCACCAGTATCCGGGCGGCCAACACCGGGGAGCTGTTTTTT
clone_size: -; j_call: TRBJ2-1; d_call: -; v_call: TRBV10-3; cdr3_aa: CAISRSPGTLGGEQFF; cdr3_nt: TGTGCCATCAGTCGCAGTCCTGGGACTCTTGGGGGGGAGCAGTTCTTC
clone_size: -; j_call: TRBJ1-2; d_call: -; v_call: TRBV7-9; cdr3_aa: CASSSLGGLNYGYTF; cdr3_nt: TGTGCCAGCAGCTCATTGGGGGGTCTTAACTATGGCTACACCTTC
clone_size: -; j_call: TRBJ2-1; d_call: -; v_call: TRBV11-1; cdr3_aa: CASSPVVGYEQFF; cdr3_nt: TGTGCCAGCAGCCCCGTCGTAGGGTATGAGCAGTTCTTC
clone_size: -; j_call: TRBJ1-4; d_call: -; v_call: TRBV20-1; cdr3_aa: CSARAPFATNEKLFF; cdr3_nt: TGCAGTGCTAGAGCTCCCTTTGCAACTAATGAAAAACTGTTTTTT
clone_size: -; j_call: TRBJ2-1; d_call: -; v_call: TRBV20-1; cdr3_aa: CAGTKVNNEQFF; cdr3_nt: TGCGCCGGGACGAAGGTAAACAATGAGCAGTTCTTC
clone_size: -; j_call: TRBJ2-1; d_call: TRBD2; v_call: TRBV7-9; cdr3_aa: CASSLVAGVSYNEQFF; cdr3_nt: TGTGCCAGCAGCTTAGTAGCGGGGGTCTCGTACAATGAGCAGTTCTTC
clone_size: -; j_call: TRBJ2-2; d_call: TRBD2; v_call: TRBV6-1; cdr3_aa: CASSGLAGAPGELFF; cdr3_nt: TGTGCCAGCAGTGGCCTAGCGGGCGCACCCGGGGAGCTGTTTTTT
clone_size: -; j_call: TRBJ1-2; d_call: TRBD1; v_call: TRBV9; cdr3_aa: CASSVGDREFYGYTF; cdr3_nt: TGTGCCAGCAGCGTTGGGGACAGGGAGTTTTATGGCTACACCTTC
clone_size: once; j_call: TRBJ2-2; d_call: -; v_call: TRBV27; cdr3_aa: CASPSGARGGELFF; cdr3_nt: TGTGCCAGCCCCTCGGGGGCGCGAGGCGGGGAGCTGTTTTTT
clone_size: once; j_call: TRBJ2-5; d_call: -; v_call: TRBV29-1; cdr3_aa: CSVALTRQETQYF; cdr3_nt: TGCAGCGTAGCTTTGACTCGCCAAGAGACCCAGTACTTC
clone_size: -; j_call: TRBJ1-5; d_call: -; v_call: TRBV7-9; cdr3_aa: CASSPSGEGPQHF; cdr3_nt: TGTGCCAGCAGCCCCAGTGGGGAAGGTCCCCAGCATTTT
clone_size: -; j_call: TRBJ1-1; d_call: -; v_call: TRBV3-1; cdr3_aa: CASSQPGEFTEAFF; cdr3_nt: TGTGCCAGCAGCCAACCGGGGGAATTCACTGAAGCTTTCTTT
clone_size: -; j_call: TRBJ2-3; d_call: TRBD2; v_call: TRBV7-3; cdr3_aa: CASSLSLAGTHTQYF; cdr3_nt: TGTGCCAGCAGCTTGTCCCTAGCGGGGACCCATACGCAGTATTTT
clone_size: -; j_call: TRBJ2-1; d_call: TRBD2; v_call: TRBV19; cdr3_aa: CASSKYVTSGPEGNEQFF; cdr3_nt: TGTGCCAGTAGTAAGTACGTGACTAGCGGGCCCGAGGGGAATGAGCAGTTCTTC
clone_size: -; j_call: TRBJ2-6; d_call: -; v_call: TRBV9; cdr3_aa: CASSEDPSGANVLTF; cdr3_nt: TGTGCCAGCAGCGAGGACCCGTCTGGGGCCAACGTCCTGACTTTC
clone_size: -; j_call: TRBJ2-1; d_call: TRBD1; v_call: TRBV20-1; cdr3_aa: CSASRTGIVDEQFF; cdr3_nt: TGCAGTGCTAGTCGGACAGGGATAGTTGATGAGCAGTTCTTC
clone_size: -; j_call: TRBJ2-1; d_call: TRBD1; v_call: TRBV29-1; cdr3_aa: CSSARTGVGNEQFF; cdr3_nt: TGCAGCTCCGCGCGGACAGGGGTCGGGAATGAGCAGTTCTTC
clone_size: -; j_call: TRBJ1-6; d_call: -; v_call: TRBV5-1; cdr3_aa: CASSLTAYSPLHF; cdr3_nt: TGCGCCAGCAGCTTGACAGCTTATTCACCCCTCCACTTT
clone_size: once; j_call: TRBJ1-1; d_call: -; v_call: TRBV3-1; cdr3_aa: CASSQDNREFTEAFF; cdr3_nt: TGTGCCAGCAGCCAAGACAACAGGGAATTCACTGAAGCTTTCTTT
clone_size: -; j_call: TRBJ1-1; d_call: -; v_call: TRBV2; cdr3_aa: CASSKEGGRGTFF; cdr3_nt: TGTGCCAGCAGCAAAGAGGGCGGCAGGGGAACTTTCTTT
clone_size: -; j_call: TRBJ1-1; d_call: TRBD1; v_call: TRBV29-1; cdr3_aa: CSLTRQGARAEAFF; cdr3_nt: TGCAGCCTCACGCGACAGGGGGCTAGGGCTGAAGCTTTCTTT
clone_size: -; j_call: TRBJ1-4; d_call: -; v_call: TRBV28; cdr3_aa: CASSLSWAVSNEKLFF; cdr3_nt: TGTGCCAGCAGTTTATCTTGGGCAGTGAGTAATGAAAAACTGTTTTTT
clone_size: -; j_call: TRBJ2-4; d_call: -; v_call: TRBV6-6; cdr3_aa: CASSYSGVGNIQYF; cdr3_nt: TGTGCCAGCAGTTACTCTGGGGTGGGAAACATTCAGTACTTC
clone_size: few; j_call: TRBJ2-2; d_call: -; v_call: TRBV7-2; cdr3_aa: CASSFGGPNTGELFF; cdr3_nt: TGTGCCAGCAGCTTCGGGGGACCGAACACCGGGGAGCTGTTTTTT
clone_size: -; j_call: TRBJ2-1; d_call: TRBD2; v_call: TRBV7-2; cdr3_aa: CASSRNGGGGLRNEQFF; cdr3_nt: TGTGCCAGCAGCCGAAATGGCGGGGGGGGACTGAGGAATGAGCAGTTCTTC
clone_size: -; j_call: TRBJ2-7; d_call: -; v_call: TRBV27; cdr3_aa: CASSLKASREQYF; cdr3_nt: TGTGCCAGCAGTTTAAAGGCTAGTCGCGAGCAGTACTTC
clone_size: -; j_call: TRBJ2-1; d_call: TRBD1; v_call: TRBV4-1; cdr3_aa: CASSSPGQGKNEQFF; cdr3_nt: TGCGCCAGCAGCTCTCCGGGACAGGGAAAAAATGAGCAGTTCTTC
clone_size: once; j_call: TRBJ2-1; d_call: TRBD2; v_call: TRBV10-3; cdr3_aa: CAASSGEGPNEQFF; cdr3_nt: TGTGCCGCCAGTAGCGGGGAGGGCCCAAATGAGCAGTTCTTC
clone_size: -; j_call: TRBJ1-3; d_call: -; v_call: TRBV18; cdr3_aa: CASSDRDRGRNTIYF; cdr3_nt: TGTGCCAGCTCAGACCGGGACCGCGGGAGAAACACCATATATTTT
clone_size: once; j_call: TRBJ1-2; d_call: TRBD1; v_call: TRBV4-1; cdr3_aa: CASSQAQGAGGYTF; cdr3_nt: TGCGCCAGCAGCCAAGCACAGGGGGCGGGTGGCTACACCTTC
clone_size: -; j_call: TRBJ2-1; d_call: -; v_call: TRBV29-1; cdr3_aa: CSVNQGMGEQFF; cdr3_nt: TGCAGCGTAAACCAGGGGATGGGTGAGCAGTTCTTC
clone_size: -; j_call: TRBJ1-2; d_call: -; v_call: TRBV3-1; cdr3_aa: CASRQADYGYTF; cdr3_nt: TGTGCCAGCAGACAAGCGGATTATGGCTACACCTTC
clone_size: -; j_call: TRBJ2-5; d_call: -; v_call: TRBV6-1; cdr3_aa: CASRDFQETQYF; cdr3_nt: TGTGCCAGCCGGGACTTTCAAGAGACCCAGTACTTC
clone_size: -; j_call: TRBJ1-4; d_call: TRBD1; v_call: TRBV7-8; cdr3_aa: CASSLGDRDREKLFF; cdr3_nt: TGTGCCAGCAGCTTAGGGGACAGGGATAGGGAAAAACTGTTTTTT
clone_size: -; j_call: TRBJ2-3; d_call: -; v_call: TRBV4-2; cdr3_aa: CASSQGTAIGSTDTQYF; cdr3_nt: TGTGCCAGCAGCCAGGGGACGGCCATCGGGAGCACAGATACGCAGTATTTT
clone_size: -; j_call: TRBJ2-5; d_call: -; v_call: TRBV2; cdr3_aa: CASSSGPTKGETQYF; cdr3_nt: TGTGCCAGCAGTTCGGGACCCACGAAGGGCGAGACCCAGTACTTC
clone_size: -; j_call: TRBJ2-7; d_call: -; v_call: TRBV6-5; cdr3_aa: CASSRAAMYEQYF; cdr3_nt: TGTGCCAGTTCCCGGGCCGCTATGTACGAGCAGTACTTC
clone_size: few; j_call: TRBJ2-5; d_call: -; v_call: TRBV2; cdr3_aa: CASSGVGETQYF; cdr3_nt: TGTGCCAGCAGTGGGGTTGGGGAGACCCAGTACTTC
clone_size: -; j_call: TRBJ2-5; d_call: TRBD1; v_call: TRBV29-1; cdr3_aa: CSAPKDRGSQETQYF; cdr3_nt: TGCAGCGCCCCTAAGGACAGGGGATCCCAAGAGACCCAGTACTTC
clone_size: -; j_call: TRBJ1-2; d_call: -; v_call: TRBV6-5; cdr3_aa: CASSYSRLPSNYGYTF; cdr3_nt: TGTGCCAGCAGTTACTCCCGACTTCCCTCAAACTATGGCTACACCTTC
clone_size: once; j_call: TRBJ1-1; d_call: TRBD1; v_call: TRBV30; cdr3_aa: CAWDRGQGTEAFF; cdr3_nt: TGTGCCTGGGACAGGGGGCAAGGAACTGAAGCTTTCTTT
clone_size: -; j_call: TRBJ1-4; d_call: -; v_call: TRBV2; cdr3_aa: CASKQASEKLFF; cdr3_nt: TGTGCCAGCAAACAGGCTTCGGAAAAACTGTTTTTT
clone_size: -; j_call: TRBJ2-2; d_call: TRBD1; v_call: TRBV3-1; cdr3_aa: CASSNRGYGTGELFF; cdr3_nt: TGTGCCAGCAGTAACAGGGGATATGGCACCGGGGAGCTGTTTTTT